Here is one T cell receptor beta chain with its context. This clone's antigen is unknown. Library preparation used the immunoSEQ multiplex PCR assay. For the multiplex PCR, a mixture combining 60 forward primers for TCR Vbeta segments and 13 reverse primers for TCR Jbeta segments was used. The CDR3 region of rearranged TCR beta genes was amplified from genomic DNA with a multiplex PCR assay. Amplified TCR beta libraries were sequenced as 87-base-pair reads on the Illumina HiSeq System. The study's own analysis went as follows. In a later analysis, some 80 million unique TCR beta chains were counted across the 650 to 750 repertoires, and about 9.9 million of these chains were shared by at least two donors. A nearest-neighbor algorithm error-corrected the raw reads and collapsed the reads into unique sequences, merging closely related sequences to remove PCR and sequencing errors. V, D and J gene segments were assigned by aligning CDR3 sequences to IMGT reference sequences. For a sequence to be retained, at least a six-nucleotide match to both a V gene segment and a J gene segment was required. A rearrangement was called productive if the CDR3 had no stop codons and remained in frame with V and J, and every other rearrangement was called non-productive. CDR3 was defined by IMGT convention, running from the second conserved V-encoded cysteine to the conserved J-encoded phenylalanine. The earlier analysis of 500 to 600 of the donors excluded sequences that lacked an unambiguous match to a single V gene segment. In an earlier analysis of some 590 of the donors, a V segment was called functional when productive rearrangements were above 56.7%, and segregating when the standard deviation between donors exceeded 5%. To diagnose cytomegalovirus status from the catalog of TCR beta chain sequences, a statistical classification framework was built. V and J gene assignment, in a later analysis, came from comparing TCR nucleotide sequences with IMGT/GENE-DB human TR gene sequences. A later analysis assigned CDR3 sequences and most-parsimonious VDJ recombination scenarios with the TCRdist pipeline. In a later analysis, each TCR beta chain was defined by its CDR3 amino acid sequence together with its V-gene family, and reads lacking a unique V-gene family were excluded. A later analysis removed 592 highly shared, low-generation-probability nucleotide sequences to deal with suspected cross-contamination and a sequencing artifact. In a later analysis, a clonal expansion index for each public chain was calculated from normalized within-repertoire ranks of inferred template counts. Generation probabilities in a later analysis came from a VDJ recombination model fitted to out-of-frame rearrangements, and those results were checked against IGoR. A later analysis scored TCR-TCR, TCR-HLA and TCR-CMV co-occurrence with hypergeometric tests, applying a repertoire-size bias correction to TCR pairs. False discovery rates were estimated in a later analysis by permuting HLA or CMV assignments 20 times. In a later analysis, co-occurring TCRs were grouped with DBSCAN, and TCRdist sequence similarity was added when clustering was performed within HLA-allele-positive subsets. Repertoires with fewer than 30,000 or more than 120,000 public chains, plus five repertoires with anomalous nucleotide sharing, were excluded from co-occurrence clustering. The clones in this table, taken by TCRdb from immuneACCESS, are in-frame only. Not every clone is retained; where verified, under half of the shortfall comes from an unresolved V gene, and the cause of the rest is unknown. The V and J calls and clone size come from that table; D and trimming were worked out from the DNA. The table for this sample lists 200,000 to 250,000 clones. The ten largest make up around 0.95% of the sample.

These data are taken from a study of cytomegalovirus exposure and HLA in healthy donors (TCRdb year 2017). Study-level background: According to an earlier analysis of around 600 of the donors, about 179 million T cells yielded approximately 120 million unique TCR beta sequences and around 300 Gb of sequence data. An early release covering more than 500 HLA-typed donors comprised about 320 gigabases of sequencing data and roughly 85 million unique TCR sequences. Of the roughly 400 genotyped donors, roughly 76% were placed in the genetic ancestry cluster associated with self-reported Caucasian donors. The aim of the study was to test whether cataloging public T cell receptors could identify signatures of past pathogen exposure. The T cell repertoires of several hundred subjects were profiled by immunosequencing and related to cytomegalovirus serostatus. In addition to the first cohort of around 670 subjects, a separate validation cohort of 120 different subjects was used. To predict cytomegalovirus infection status, the study brought together high-throughput TCR immunosequencing, statistical association of individual TCRs with disease status, and machine learning. A later analysis re-analyzed previously published TCR beta repertoires from 650 to 800 donors and added high-resolution HLA genotyping to study TCR occurrence patterns. Rather than drawing on any new phenotypic data, the later analysis identified candidate immune exposures from TCR beta sequences and the way those sequences occurred across donors. An earlier analysis of some 500 of the donors applied high-throughput TCR beta sequencing to assess whether each TCR beta V gene segment acted as functional or pseudogenic. Alongside the repertoire data, information on donor age, sex, ethnicity and CMV serostatus was compiled. A later genetic analysis took genome-wide SNP genotypes for about 55% of the 666 donors and used that subset as a discovery cohort. All discovery cohort repertoires had been generated using a single sequencing platform. HLA typing included class I and class II loci at four-digit resolution. Typing coverage differed by locus: A, B, C, DRB1 and DQB1 were typed in about 629-640 donors, DQA1 in 500 to 550, DPA1 in some 570, and DPB1 in 472. A handful of DR-DQ haplotypes were handled as single units for association and clustering because linkage in the cohort was strong. Among 398 genotyped donors of the cohort, an average of roughly 230,000 unique TCR beta nucleotide sequences was sequenced per donor, of which about 18% were non-productive.

The cohort was made up of about 610 healthy bone marrow donors. Cohort members were all nominally healthy when sampled, although unrecorded immune exposures were likely present. The donor tested CMV seropositive and was one of the 289 seropositive cohort members. Each donor provided a peripheral blood sample, and peripheral blood mononuclear cells were used for TCR beta sequencing. Genomic DNA was extracted from the blood cell samples with the Qiagen DNeasy Blood Extraction Kit. Study-level results and caveats: Sequencing depth was assumed to be roughly uniform across donors in the presence/absence analyses, though that assumption may not hold. The 87-base-pair reads could not distinguish some IMGT-functional V segments, including TRBV6-2 and TRBV6-3, so those segments were excluded. In vitro tests confirmed that a few of the cytomegalovirus-associated TCR beta chains recognize cytomegalovirus antigens. The classifier was reported to diagnose cytomegalovirus status with high specificity and sensitivity in both the original cohort and the validation cohort. About 17 rarely observed V segments, including chromosome 9 orphons, were excluded from the earlier analysis of 550 to 700 of the donors because counts were too low. The sequencing pipeline was judged likely to have produced a cluster of highly shared sequence variants as a technical artifact. Several of the top co-occurrence clusters appeared to be linked to parvovirus B19, influenza, CMV and Epstein-Barr virus, according to a later analysis. A total of roughly 160 TCR beta chains were listed by the study as associated with cytomegalovirus. A further reported finding was that TCR beta sequences accurately predicted the HLA-A and HLA-B alleles for most subjects in the first cohort. The authors suggested that the approach could potentially be generalized to other disease states and immunological phenotypes. In a later analysis, HLA-associated TCR beta chains showed more clonal expansion and lower generation probabilities than non-associated chains that were equally common. Specific HLA alleles were associated with 16,951 TCR beta sequences at a false discovery rate of 0.05 in a later analysis. Compared with the approximately 670-donor mean, donors in an Asian-associated ancestry cluster had fewer N-insertions in productive TCRs, according to a later genetic analysis. In this cohort, only TCR beta chains were sequenced, and detectable features were limited by the absence of alpha or paired-chain data. A later analysis found that TCR association rates varied across HLA loci, with DRB1 alleles showing the most associated TCRs and HLA-C alleles the fewest. Immune exposure information for the cohort was limited to CMV serostatus. An association between a missense DCLRE1C variant and V-gene and J-gene trimming of TCR beta chains was found in a later genetic analysis and replicated in an independent cohort. A later analysis found that most CMV-associated TCR beta chains appeared HLA-restricted, with HLA associations seemingly driven largely by CMV exposure. Assigning TCR associations to individual alleles was difficult when HLA alleles, especially DR and DQ, strongly co-occurred. Broadly in line with IMGT annotations, most TCR beta V segments showed up in productive rearrangements about 87% or about 30% of the time in an earlier analysis of around 550 of the donors. Most TCR sequences were seen in very few donors, while some public TCRs were found in many individuals. Because HLA typing was missing for some donors at each locus, association tests included only the typed subset. Correlated functional status among segregating V segments might reflect linkage disequilibrium, but an unknown experimental factor could not be ruled out.

The CDR3 runs 15 amino acids, cysteine and phenylalanine included. Only the CDR3 portion is preserved as DNA: 45 bases, with reading frame beginning at the first base. The sample taken for sequencing was PBMCs. The TCR sequence derives from a woman in her twenties or thirties in good health and CMV-seropositive. The sequence joins TRBV21-1 to TRBJ2-7; the table's D call, TRBD2, was not checked against the DNA. TRBV21-1 is designated a pseudogene. At the DNA level, the sequence is TGTGCCAGCAGCAAAGTGGGGGGGATCCCCCACGAGCAGTACTTC. It specifies CASSKVGGIPHEQYF.